This TCR beta chain comes out of a study of cytomegalovirus exposure and HLA in healthy donors (dated by TCRdb to 2016 to 2017). Study-level background: In an earlier analysis of several hundred of the donors, about 260 Gb of sequence data and just under 120 million unique TCR beta sequences from about 179 million T cells were reported. An early release covering some 640 HLA-typed donors comprised about 300 gigabases of sequencing data and approximately 85 million unique TCR sequences. Of the 398 genotyped donors, about 80% fell in the genetic ancestry cluster associated with self-reported Caucasian donors. The aim of the study was to test whether cataloging public T cell receptors could identify signatures of past pathogen exposure. Using immunosequencing, the study profiled T cell repertoires from 550 to 750 subjects and related those repertoires to cytomegalovirus serostatus. A separate validation cohort of 100 to 150 different subjects was used in addition to the roughly 620-subject first cohort. High-throughput TCR immunosequencing, statistical association of individual TCRs with disease status, and machine learning were combined to predict cytomegalovirus infection status. To study patterns of TCR occurrence, a later analysis re-analyzed previously published TCR beta repertoires from under 750 donors and added high-resolution HLA genotyping. Rather than drawing on any new phenotypic data, the later analysis identified candidate immune exposures from TCR beta sequences and the way those sequences occurred across donors. In an earlier analysis of 587 of the donors, high-throughput TCR beta sequencing was used to judge whether each TCR beta V gene segment behaved as functional or pseudogenic. Donor age, sex, ethnicity and CMV serostatus were compiled together with the repertoire data. In a later genetic analysis, genome-wide SNP genotypes for about three fifths of the roughly 670 donors were used, and that subset was treated as a discovery cohort. All discovery cohort repertoires had been generated using a single sequencing platform. HLA typing covered class I and class II loci at four-digit resolution. Typing coverage varied by locus: roughly 629-630 donors for A, B, C, DRB1 and DQB1; roughly 510 for DQA1; around 610 for DPA1; approximately 470 for DPB1. Several DR-DQ haplotypes were treated as single units for association and clustering because of strong linkage in the cohort. Across around 400 genotyped donors of the cohort, an average of 235,054 unique TCR beta nucleotide sequences per donor were sequenced, and 15% to 20% of those sequences were non-productive.

Receptor libraries were prepared by the immunoSEQ multiplex PCR assay. The multiplex PCR relied on a mix of 60 forward primers for TCR Vbeta segments and 13 reverse primers for TCR Jbeta segments. Amplification of the CDR3 region of rearranged TCR beta genes was performed with a multiplex PCR assay on genomic DNA. Amplified TCR beta libraries were sequenced as 87-base-pair reads on the Illumina HiSeq System. Per the source publication's procedure: A later analysis counted some 80 million unique TCR beta chains across the approximately 700 repertoires, and around 9.9 million of these chains were shared by at least two donors. Raw reads were error-corrected and collapsed into unique sequences with a nearest-neighbor algorithm that merged closely related sequences to remove PCR and sequencing errors. To assign V, D and J gene segments, CDR3 sequences were aligned to IMGT reference sequences. For a sequence to be retained, a match of at least six nucleotides to both a V gene segment and a J gene segment was required. A rearrangement counted as productive if the CDR3 had no stop codons and remained in frame with V and J, and every other rearrangement counted as non-productive. CDR3 was defined by IMGT convention, running from the second conserved V-encoded cysteine to the conserved J-encoded phenylalanine. The earlier analysis of 587 of the donors excluded any sequence lacking an unambiguous match to a single V gene segment. An earlier analysis of a few hundred of the donors called V segments functional above 56.7% productive rearrangements and segregating when the between-donor standard deviation exceeded 5%. A statistical classification framework was built to diagnose cytomegalovirus status from the catalog of TCR beta chain sequences. V and J gene assignment, in a later analysis, came from comparing TCR nucleotide sequences with IMGT/GENE-DB human TR gene sequences. The TCRdist pipeline was used in a later analysis to assign CDR3 sequences and most-parsimonious VDJ recombination scenarios. In a later analysis, each TCR beta chain was defined by its CDR3 amino acid sequence together with its V-gene family, and reads without a unique V-gene family were excluded. As a way to deal with suspected cross-contamination and a sequencing artifact, a later analysis dropped 640 or so nucleotide sequences that were highly shared and had low generation probability. For each public chain, a later analysis derived a clonal expansion index from normalized ranks of inferred template counts within each repertoire. In a later analysis, generation probabilities were computed using a VDJ recombination model fitted to out-of-frame rearrangements, and the results were checked against IGoR. In a later analysis, TCR-TCR, TCR-HLA and TCR-CMV co-occurrence was scored with hypergeometric tests, and a repertoire-size bias correction was applied to TCR pairs. False discovery rates were estimated in a later analysis by permuting HLA or CMV assignments 20 times. In a later analysis, co-occurring TCRs were grouped using DBSCAN, with TCRdist sequence similarity added in when clustering inside HLA-allele-positive subsets. Repertoires with fewer than 30,000 or more than 120,000 public chains were left out of co-occurrence clustering, as were a few repertoires with anomalous nucleotide sharing. In its TCRdb copy, this immuneACCESS table keeps in-frame sequences only and misses some clones. Where compared with another copy, unresolved V genes explain less than half of these, and the others have no known cause. The D gene and trimming were derived from the DNA, and the V and J assignments and clone size from that table. In all, the sample holds around 93,000 clones, and 70% to 85% of those were seen once. The top ten constitute 3.5% to 4% of the sample.

General conclusions and limits of the study: Because some donors lacked HLA typing at each locus, the association tests relied only on the typed subset. The classifier was reported to diagnose cytomegalovirus status with high specificity and sensitivity in both the original and validation cohorts. Across donors, most TCR sequences were observed very rarely, whereas some public TCRs were present in many individuals. When HLA alleles, especially DR and DQ, strongly co-occurred, attributing TCR associations to individual alleles was difficult. Specific HLA alleles were associated with 18,000 or so TCR beta sequences at a false discovery rate of 0.05 in a later analysis. Most CMV-associated TCR beta chains appeared to be HLA-restricted in a later analysis, and the HLA associations seemed to be driven largely by CMV exposure. In an earlier analysis of several hundred of the donors, most TCR beta V segments were observed in productive rearrangements about 90% or about 30% of the time, broadly matching IMGT annotations. A few of the identified cytomegalovirus-associated TCR beta chains were confirmed in vitro to be specific for cytomegalovirus antigens. Sequencing depth was assumed to be roughly uniform across donors in the presence/absence analyses, though that assumption may not hold. Correlated functional status among segregating V segments might reflect linkage disequilibrium, but an unknown experimental factor could not be ruled out. For the cohort, immune exposure information was limited to CMV serostatus. Because counts were too low, fewer than 20 rarely observed V segments, including chromosome 9 orphons, were excluded from the earlier analysis of 587 of the donors. In a later analysis, TCR association rates were found to vary across HLA loci, with the most associated TCRs seen for DRB1 alleles and the fewest for HLA-C alleles. A further reported finding was that TCR beta sequences accurately predicted the HLA-A and HLA-B alleles for most subjects in the first cohort. A group of highly shared sequence variants was considered likely to be a technical artifact of the sequencing pipeline. In the study, some 160 TCR beta chains were listed as associated with cytomegalovirus. A later analysis found that HLA-associated TCR beta chains were more clonally expanded and had lower generation probabilities than equally common non-associated chains. Compared with the 666-donor mean, donors in an Asian-associated ancestry cluster had fewer N-insertions in productive TCRs, according to a later genetic analysis. A later genetic analysis associated a missense DCLRE1C variant with V-gene and J-gene trimming of TCR beta chains, and an independent cohort replicated the association. A later analysis reported that several top co-occurrence clusters appeared linked to parvovirus B19, influenza, CMV and Epstein-Barr virus. This cohort had only TCR beta chains sequenced, and the lack of alpha or paired-chain data limited which features could be detected. The authors suggested that the approach could potentially be generalized to other disease states and immunological phenotypes.

Details on this clone: It lacks a known antigen. Within one base of it there is no much larger clone, and no base qualities were kept.

The cohort consisted of more than 650 healthy bone marrow donors. At the time of sampling, every cohort member was nominally healthy, though immune exposures that went unrecorded were likely present. The donor tested CMV seronegative and was one of the 352 seronegative cohort members. A peripheral blood sample was provided by each donor, and peripheral blood mononuclear cells were used for TCR beta sequencing. Genomic DNA extraction from the blood cell samples was performed with the Qiagen DNeasy Blood Extraction Kit. The sequencing input was PBMCs. This sequence originates from a man aged 50-59 years in good health and CMV-seronegative.

DNA sequence: TGTGCCAGTAGCATCCTCAGGGGGCTTCAGGCTGGGGCCAACGTCCTGACTTTC. Protein translation: CASSILRGLQAGANVLTF. This chain joins TRBV19 to TRBJ2-6; TRBD1 fits 8 bases in the junction. The CDR3 starts with the cysteine, ends with the phenylalanine, and has 18 residues. Here the CDR3 DNA is all that survives: 54 bases in frame from base 1. V loses 6 bases at its end and J loses 2 bases; junction bases beyond the gene matches: 12. The germline V gene (reference sequence) gives CDR1 as LNHDA and CDR2 as SQIVND.